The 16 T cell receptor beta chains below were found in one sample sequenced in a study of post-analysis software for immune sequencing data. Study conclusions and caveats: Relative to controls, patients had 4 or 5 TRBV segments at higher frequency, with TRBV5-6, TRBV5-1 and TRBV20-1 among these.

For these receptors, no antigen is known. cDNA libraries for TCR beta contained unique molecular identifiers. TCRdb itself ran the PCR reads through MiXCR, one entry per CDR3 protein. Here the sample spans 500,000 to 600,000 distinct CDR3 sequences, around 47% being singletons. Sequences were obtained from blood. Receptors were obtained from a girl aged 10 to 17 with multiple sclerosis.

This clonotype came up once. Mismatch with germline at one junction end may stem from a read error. CDR3 sequence: CATYQGPSRYGHTF. CDR3 nucleotides: TGTGCCACCTATCAGGGTCCCTCGCGCTATGGCCACACCTTC. The V and J genes are TRBV6-5 and TRBJ1-2, with D perhaps matching TRBD1 (5 bases). CDR1 and CDR2 (germline): MNHEY, SVGAGI. The CDR3 covers 14 residues.

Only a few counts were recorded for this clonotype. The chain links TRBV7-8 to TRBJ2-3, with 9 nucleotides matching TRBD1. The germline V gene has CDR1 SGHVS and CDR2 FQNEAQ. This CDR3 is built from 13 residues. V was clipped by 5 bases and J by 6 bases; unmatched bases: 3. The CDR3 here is CASSKQGADTQYF. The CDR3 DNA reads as TGTGCCAGCAGCAAACAGGGGGCCGATACGCAGTATTTT.

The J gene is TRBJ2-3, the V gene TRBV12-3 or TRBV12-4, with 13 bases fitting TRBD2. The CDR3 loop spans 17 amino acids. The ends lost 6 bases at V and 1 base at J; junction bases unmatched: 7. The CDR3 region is CASRPGTSGTRTDTQYF. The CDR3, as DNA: TGTGCCAGCAGGCCCGGGACTAGCGGGACTCGCACAGATACGCAGTATTTT.

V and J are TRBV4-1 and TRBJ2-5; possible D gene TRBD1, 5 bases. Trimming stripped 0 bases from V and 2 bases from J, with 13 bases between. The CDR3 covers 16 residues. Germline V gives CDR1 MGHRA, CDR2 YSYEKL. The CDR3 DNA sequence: TGCGCCAGCAGCCAAGAAGTGGCAGGGTTTCAAGAGACCCAGTACTTC. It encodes CASSQEVAGFQETQYF.

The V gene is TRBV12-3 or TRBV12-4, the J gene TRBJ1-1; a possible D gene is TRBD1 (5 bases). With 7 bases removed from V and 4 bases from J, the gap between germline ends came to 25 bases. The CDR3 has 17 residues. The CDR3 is CASNHNSAGGTLTEAFF. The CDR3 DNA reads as TGTGCCAGCAACCACAATTCAGCGGGGGGTACCCTCACTGAAGCTTTCTTT.

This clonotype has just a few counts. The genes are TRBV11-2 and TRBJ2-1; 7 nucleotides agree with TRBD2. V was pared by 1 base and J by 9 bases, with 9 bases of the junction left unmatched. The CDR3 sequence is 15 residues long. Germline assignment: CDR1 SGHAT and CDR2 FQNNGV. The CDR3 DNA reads TGTGCCAGCAGCTTAGCGGGCCAGCGGGATATTGAGCAGTTCTTC. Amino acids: CASSLAGQRDIEQFF.

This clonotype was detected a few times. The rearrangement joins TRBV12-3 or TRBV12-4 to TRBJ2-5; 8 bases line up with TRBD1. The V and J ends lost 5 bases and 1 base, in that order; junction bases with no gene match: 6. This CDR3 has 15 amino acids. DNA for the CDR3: TGTGCCAGCAGTCCCGGACAGGGCGTCCAAGAGACCCAGTACTTC. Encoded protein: CASSPGQGVQETQYF.

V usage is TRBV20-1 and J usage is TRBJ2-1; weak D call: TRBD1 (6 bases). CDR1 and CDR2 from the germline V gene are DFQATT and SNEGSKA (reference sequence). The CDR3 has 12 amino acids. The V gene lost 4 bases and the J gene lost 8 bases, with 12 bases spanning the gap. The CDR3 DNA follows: TGCAGTGCTATGCAACAGGGTTATGAGCAGTTCTTC. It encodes CSAMQQGYEQFF.

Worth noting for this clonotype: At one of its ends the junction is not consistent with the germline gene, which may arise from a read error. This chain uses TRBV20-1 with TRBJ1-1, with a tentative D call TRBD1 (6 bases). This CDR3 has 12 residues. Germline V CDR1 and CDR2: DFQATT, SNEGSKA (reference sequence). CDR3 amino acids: CSARVGTTEAFF. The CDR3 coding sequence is TGTAGTGCTAGAGTCGGGACAACTGAGGCTTTCTTT.

The CDR3 region has the DNA TGTGCCAGCAGCAAAAATTGGTATCTAGAGACCCAGTACTTC. Translation gives CASSKNWYLETQYF. The chain recombines TRBV21-1 with TRBJ2-5. TRBV21-1 is classified as a pseudogene. The CDR3 runs 14 residues.

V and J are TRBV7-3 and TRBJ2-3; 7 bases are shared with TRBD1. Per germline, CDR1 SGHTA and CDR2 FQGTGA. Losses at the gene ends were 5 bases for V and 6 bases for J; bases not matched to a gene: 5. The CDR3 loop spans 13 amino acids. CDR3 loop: CASSRKTGDTQYF. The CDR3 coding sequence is TGTGCCAGCAGCAGAAAGACAGGGGATACGCAGTATTTT.

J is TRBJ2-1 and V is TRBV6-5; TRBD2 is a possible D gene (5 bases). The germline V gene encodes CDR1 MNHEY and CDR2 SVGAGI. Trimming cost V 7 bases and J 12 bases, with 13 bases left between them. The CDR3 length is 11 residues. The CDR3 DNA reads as TGTGCCAGCAAGGCCGAAGGGAGGCAGTTCTTC. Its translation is CASKAEGRQFF.

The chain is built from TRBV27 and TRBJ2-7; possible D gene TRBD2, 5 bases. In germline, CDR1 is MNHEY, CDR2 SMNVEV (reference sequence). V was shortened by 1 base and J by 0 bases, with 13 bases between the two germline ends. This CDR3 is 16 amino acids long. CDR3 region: CASSLYWRAASYEQYF. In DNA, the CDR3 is TGTGCCAGCAGTTTATATTGGCGGGCGGCCTCCTACGAGCAGTACTTC.

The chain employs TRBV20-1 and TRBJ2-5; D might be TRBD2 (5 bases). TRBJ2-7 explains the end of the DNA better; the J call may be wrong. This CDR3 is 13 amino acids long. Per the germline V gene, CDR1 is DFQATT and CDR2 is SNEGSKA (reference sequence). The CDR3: CSARGPGIDEQYF. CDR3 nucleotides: TGCAGTGCTAGAGGTCCGGGAATCGACGAGCAGTACTTC.

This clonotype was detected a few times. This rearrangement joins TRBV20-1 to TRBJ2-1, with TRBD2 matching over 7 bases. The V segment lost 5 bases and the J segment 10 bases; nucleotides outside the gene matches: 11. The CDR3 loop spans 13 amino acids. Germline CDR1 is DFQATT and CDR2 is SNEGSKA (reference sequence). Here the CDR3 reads CSAGLQGAGEQFF. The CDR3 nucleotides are TGCAGTGCTGGTCTCCAAGGAGCGGGGGAGCAGTTCTTC.

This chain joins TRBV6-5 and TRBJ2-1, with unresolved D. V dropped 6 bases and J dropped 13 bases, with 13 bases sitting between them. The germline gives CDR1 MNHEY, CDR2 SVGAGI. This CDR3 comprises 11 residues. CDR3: CASSPRKIQFF. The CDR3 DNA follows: TGTGCCAGCAGCCCACGTAAAATCCAGTTCTTC.